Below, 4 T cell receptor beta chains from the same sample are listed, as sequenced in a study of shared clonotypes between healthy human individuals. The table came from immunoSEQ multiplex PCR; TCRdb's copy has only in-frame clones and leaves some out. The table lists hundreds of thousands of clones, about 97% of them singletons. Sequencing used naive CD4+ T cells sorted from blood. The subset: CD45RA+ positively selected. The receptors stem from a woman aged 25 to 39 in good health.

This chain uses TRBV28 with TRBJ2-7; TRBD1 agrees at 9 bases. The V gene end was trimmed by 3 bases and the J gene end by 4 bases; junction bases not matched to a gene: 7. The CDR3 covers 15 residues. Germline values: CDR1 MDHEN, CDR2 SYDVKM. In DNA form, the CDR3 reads TGTGCCAGCAGTTTCGGACAGGGGCGGCGGTACGAGCAGTACTTC. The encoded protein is CASSFGQGRRYEQYF.

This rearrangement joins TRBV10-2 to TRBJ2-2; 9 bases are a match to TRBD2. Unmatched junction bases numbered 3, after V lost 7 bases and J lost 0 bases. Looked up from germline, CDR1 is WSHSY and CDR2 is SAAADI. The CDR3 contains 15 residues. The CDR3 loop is CASKIAGANTGELFF. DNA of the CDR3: TGCGCCAGCAAAATAGCGGGAGCGAACACCGGGGAGCTGTTTTTT.

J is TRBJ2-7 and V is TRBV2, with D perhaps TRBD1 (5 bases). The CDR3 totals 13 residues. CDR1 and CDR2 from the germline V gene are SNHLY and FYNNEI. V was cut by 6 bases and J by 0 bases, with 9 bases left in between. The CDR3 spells CASRPGSSYEQYF. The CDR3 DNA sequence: TGTGCCAGCAGGCCAGGGTCCTCCTACGAGCAGTACTTC.

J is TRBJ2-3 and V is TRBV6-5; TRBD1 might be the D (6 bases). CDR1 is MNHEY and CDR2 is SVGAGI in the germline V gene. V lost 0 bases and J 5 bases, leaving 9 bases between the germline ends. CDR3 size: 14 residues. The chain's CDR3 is CASSYSWDKDTQYF. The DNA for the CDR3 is TGTGCCAGCAGTTACTCGTGGGACAAAGATACGCAGTATTTT.